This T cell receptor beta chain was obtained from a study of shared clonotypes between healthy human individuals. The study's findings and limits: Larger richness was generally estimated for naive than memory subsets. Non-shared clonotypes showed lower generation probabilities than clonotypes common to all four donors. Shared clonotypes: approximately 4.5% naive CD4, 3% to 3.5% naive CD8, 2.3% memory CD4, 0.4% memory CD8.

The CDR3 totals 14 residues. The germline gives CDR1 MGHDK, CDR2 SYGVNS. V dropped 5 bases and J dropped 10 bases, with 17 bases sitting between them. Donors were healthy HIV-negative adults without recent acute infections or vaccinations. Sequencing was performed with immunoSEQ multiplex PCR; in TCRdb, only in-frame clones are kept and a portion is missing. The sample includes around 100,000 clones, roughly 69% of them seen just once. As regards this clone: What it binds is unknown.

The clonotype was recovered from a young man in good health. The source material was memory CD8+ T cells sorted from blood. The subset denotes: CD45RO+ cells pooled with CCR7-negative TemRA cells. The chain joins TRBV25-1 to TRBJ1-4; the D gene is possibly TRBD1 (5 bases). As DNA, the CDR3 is TGTGCCAGCAGTCCCCCGGGAGGCGGGGGAAAACTGTTTTTT. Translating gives CASSPPGGGGKLFF. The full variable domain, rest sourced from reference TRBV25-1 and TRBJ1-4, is EADIYQTPRYLVIGTGKKITLECSQTMGHDKMYWYQQDPGMELHLIHYSYGVNSTEKGDLSSESTVSRIRTEHFPLTLESARPSHTSQYLCASSPPGGGGKLFFGSGTQLSVL.